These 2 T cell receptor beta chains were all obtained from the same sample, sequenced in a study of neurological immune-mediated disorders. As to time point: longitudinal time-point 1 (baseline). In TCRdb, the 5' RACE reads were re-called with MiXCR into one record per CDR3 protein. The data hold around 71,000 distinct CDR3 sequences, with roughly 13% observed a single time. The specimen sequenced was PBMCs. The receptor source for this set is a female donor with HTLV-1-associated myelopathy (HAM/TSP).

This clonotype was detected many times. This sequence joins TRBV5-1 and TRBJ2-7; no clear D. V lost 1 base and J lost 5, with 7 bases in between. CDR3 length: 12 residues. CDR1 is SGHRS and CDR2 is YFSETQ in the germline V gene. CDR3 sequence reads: CASSLFGNEQYF. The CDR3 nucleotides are TGCGCCAGCAGCTTGTTTGGGAACGAGCAGTACTTC.

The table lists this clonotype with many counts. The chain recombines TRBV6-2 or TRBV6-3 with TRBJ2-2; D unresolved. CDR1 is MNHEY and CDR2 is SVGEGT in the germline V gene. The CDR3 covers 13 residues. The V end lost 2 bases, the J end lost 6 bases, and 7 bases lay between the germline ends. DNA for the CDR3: TGTGCCAGCAGTTACGACCAGCCCGGGGAGCTGTTTTTT. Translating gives CASSYDQPGELFF.